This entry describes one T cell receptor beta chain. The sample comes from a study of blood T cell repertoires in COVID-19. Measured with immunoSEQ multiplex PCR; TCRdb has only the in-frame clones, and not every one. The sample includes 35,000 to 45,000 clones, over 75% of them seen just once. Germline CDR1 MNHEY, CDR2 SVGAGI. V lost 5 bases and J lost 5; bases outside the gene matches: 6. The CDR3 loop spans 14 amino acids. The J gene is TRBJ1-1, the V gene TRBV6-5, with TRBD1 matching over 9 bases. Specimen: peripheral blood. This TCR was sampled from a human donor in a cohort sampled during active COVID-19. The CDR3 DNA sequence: TGTGCCAGCAGTCTTAGGACAGGGGAAACTGAAGCTTTCTTT. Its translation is CASSLRTGETEAFF.